This T cell receptor beta chain originates from a study of T-cell memory formation after mild COVID-19 (dated by TCRdb to the early 2020s). For context, the study as a whole: Most TCR sequence clusters were specific to one of the two donors. In a couple of donors, T-cell clones that expanded and contracted after mild COVID-19 were tracked by sequencing TCRalpha and TCRbeta repertoires over time. Two young, previously healthy adult volunteers, one female and one male, were included in the cohort.

A note on this clonotype: Its binding antigen is unknown. No much larger clone exists at a distance of one base, and base qualities are not known.

What the study reported, not specific to this receptor: Only two mild cases were covered by the study, and larger cohorts that include severe cases with pre-infection samples were considered necessary. Clones that contracted from day 15 to 85 showed balanced CD4/CD8 phenotypes, whereas a second wave of clones that expanded from day 15 to 37 leaned towards CD4+. Some responding clones were found in pre-infection memory, which suggests that pre-existing cross-reactive memory T cells took part in the SARS-CoV-2 response. The second-wave clones that peaked on day 37 were not confirmed to be SARS-CoV-2 specific. Contracting CD4+ clones were found mainly in CM and EM memory subsets, while CD8+ clones were enriched in EMRA.

PBMCs were isolated by Ficoll-Paque density gradient centrifugation. The CDR3 contains 16 residues, cysteine and phenylalanine counted. Of all the DNA, just the CDR3 is kept, 48 bases in frame from base 1. At the junction V is shortened by 0 bases and J by 7 bases, with 18 bases in between. CDR1 and CDR2 were assigned from the germline V gene (reference sequence) as LNHNV and YYDKDF. The reads were generated on an Illumina NovaSeq 6000. TCRalpha and TCRbeta cDNA libraries were constructed by 5'RACE with constant-segment primers, with sample barcodes and unique molecular identifiers being introduced. RNA was extracted from every sample with Trizol reagent. Library amplification was performed in two PCR steps, and a second sample barcode and Illumina TruSeq adapters were introduced in the second step. Sequencing of libraries was performed on an Illumina NovaSeq with 2 x 150 bp paired-end reads. The study's processing was this. Reads were demultiplexed and collapsed into UMI-guided consensus sequences with migec v1.2.7. Using mixcr v2.1.11, UMI consensuses were aligned to TRA and TRB V and J templates and then assembled into clonotypes. Clonotypes were classified as expanded or contracted when called significant by both edgeR and NoisET, with noise models trained on biological replicates. For edgeR calls, the cutoffs were a false discovery rate-adjusted p below 0.01 and a log2 fold-change threshold of 1. As an exploratory analysis of dynamics, max-normalized trajectories of the 1000 most abundant clonotypes were examined with PCA combined with hierarchical clustering. Each responding clone was given a CD4 or CD8 phenotype based on the CD4+ and CD8+ repertoires, which had been sequenced separately. Using fastp at Q25 and MiXCR, TCRdb reprocessed the public reads and kept productive beta chains. Each record represents a unique CDR3 protein, reported with the most common genes and DNA among its rows. TCRdb's processing, not the authors' own work, is the source of the V and J calls. Recorded for this sample are approximately 490,000 distinct CDR3 sequences; around 21% of them occurred a single time. The ten biggest clones cover about 12% of the sample.

The specimen was PBMCs or a T cell subset sorted from them (not recorded which). The clonotype originates from an adult woman who had mild COVID-19 (a few samples of this study predate the infection). The sample titles of this study are shuffled in the database, so cell type and time point are left out; the donor was told from shared clones. The chain links TRBV15 with TRBJ2-5; a tentative D match to TRBD2 spans 6 bases. For the CDR3, the sequence is CATSRDRASEAGTQYF. DNA sequence: TGTGCCACCAGCAGAGATCGGGCTAGCGAGGCGGGGACCCAGTACTTC.